The 17 T cell receptor beta chains given below trace back to one sample, sequenced in a study of T-cell reconstitution after alpha-beta-depleted transplantation in children. Preparing the TCRbeta library involved the use of unique molecular identifiers. TCRdb reanalysed the PCR reads using MiXCR and keeps one entry per CDR3 protein. The sample carries some 250,000 distinct CDR3 sequences, 12% recorded once. The input for sequencing was PBMCs from the stem cell graft donor, taken from the stem cell graft. These TCRs come from a human donor who donated a stem cell graft to a child with acute lymphoblastic leukemia.

This clonotype was found many times. V usage is TRBV6-5 and J usage is TRBJ2-7; TRBD1 aligns across 11 bases. CDR1 is MNHEY and CDR2 is SVGAGI in the germline V gene. The CDR3 is made up of 19 amino acids. J was trimmed by 0 bases and V by 2 bases; bases with no gene match: 12. The CDR3 coding sequence is TGTGCCAGCAGTTACCGTCCCGGGACAGGGGGGAAGGCCTCCTACGAGCAGTACTTC. This gives the protein CASSYRPGTGGKASYEQYF.

Remarks on this clonotype: At one of its ends the junction is not consistent with the germline gene, which may arise from a read error. J is TRBJ2-1 and V is TRBV5-4; D ambiguous. CDR1 and CDR2 (germline): SGHNT, YYREEE (reference sequence). This CDR3 spans 13 amino acids. This CDR3 reads CARSLGSYNEQFF. The CDR3 bases are TGTGCCAGGAGCTTGGGAAGCTACAATGAGCAGTTCTTC. The entire variable domain, with the rest obtained from reference TRBV5-4 and TRBJ2-1, is as follows: ETGVTQSPTHLIKTRGQQVTLRCSSQSGHNTVSWYQQALGQGPQFIFQYYREEENGRGNFPPRFSGLQFPNYSSELNVNALELDDSALYLCARSLGSYNEQFFGPGTRLTVL.

The table lists this clonotype with many counts. This chain links TRBV20-1 with TRBJ1-5, with D hard to call. This CDR3 comprises 15 residues. The ends were cut back, 0 bases at V and 0 bases at J, with 9 bases in the middle. Germline CDR1 is DFQATT and CDR2 is SNEGSKA (reference sequence). CDR3 DNA: TGCAGTGCTAGAGATATAATTTCTAGCAATCAGCCCCAGCATTTT. Translation gives CSARDIISSNQPQHF.

This clonotype was observed many times. The genes are TRBV5-1 and TRBJ2-5, with D uncertain. The germline V gene has CDR1 SGHRS and CDR2 YFSETQ. V lost 4 bases and J 2 bases, leaving 6 bases between the germline ends. This CDR3 has 12 amino acids. The CDR3 sequence is CASSTAQETQYF. DNA of the CDR3: TGCGCCAGCAGCACAGCTCAAGAGACCCAGTACTTC.

This clonotype has at least ten counts. This chain joins TRBV9 and TRBJ2-1, with unresolved D. V lost 0 bases and J 4 bases, leaving 8 bases between the germline ends. The CDR3 has 14 residues. Per germline, CDR1 SGDLS and CDR2 YYNGEE. CDR3 DNA sequence: TGTGCCAGCAGCGTAGTAGGTCTGTACAATGAGCAGTTCTTC. It translates to CASSVVGLYNEQFF.

This clonotype was found many times. The chain uses TRBV29-1 and TRBJ1-1; TRBD1 agrees at 10 bases. Germline CDR1 is SQVTM and CDR2 is ANQGSEA. The CDR3 spans 13 residues. The V segment lost 7 bases and the J segment 1 base; nucleotides outside the gene matches: 3. The CDR3 spells CSGGQGWNTEAFF. CDR3 coding DNA: TGCAGCGGGGGACAGGGGTGGAACACTGAAGCTTTCTTT.

Ten or more counts support this clonotype. The J gene is TRBJ2-7, the V gene TRBV29-1, with TRBD1 identical over 7 bases. This CDR3 is built from 12 residues. The trim removed 6 bases at V and 4 bases at J, leaving 6 bases unmatched. Germline assignment: CDR1 SQVTM and CDR2 ANQGSEA. The CDR3 protein is CSVQGSGYEQYF. DNA for the CDR3: TGCAGCGTACAGGGGTCTGGGTACGAGCAGTACTTC.

This clonotype was detected many times. The chain joins TRBV20-1 to TRBJ2-1; D call uncertain. Germline V gene lookup returns CDR1 DFQATT and CDR2 SNEGSKA (reference sequence). V dropped 8 bases and J dropped 3 bases, with 14 bases sitting between them. This CDR3 has 13 amino acids. CDR3 bases: TGCAGTCCCTGGGCGGTATTCTACAATGAGCAGTTCTTC. Translation gives CSPWAVFYNEQFF.

This clonotype was detected ten times or more. The chain links TRBV5-1 to TRBJ2-3; TRBD2 aligns across 9 bases. There are 15 residues in the CDR3. Germline CDR1 and CDR2: SGHRS and YFSETQ. After removal of 4 bases from V and 2 bases from J, the junction contained 5 bases not matched to a gene. For the CDR3, the DNA is TGCGCCAGCAGCGTCAGCGGGGGGAACACAGATACGCAGTATTTT. Translated: CASSVSGGNTDTQYF.

This clonotype was seen more than once but under ten times. CDR3: CASSQGPGQGMNTEAFF. The CDR3 region has the DNA TGTGCCAGCAGCCAGGGACCGGGACAGGGGATGAACACTGAAGCTTTCTTT. The chain recombines TRBV28 with TRBJ1-1, with 10 positions matching TRBD1. The CDR3 is 17 residues long. V dropped 6 bases and J dropped 0; count of bases not matched to a gene: 10. Germline lookup yields CDR1 MDHEN and CDR2 SYDVKM.

This clonotype was observed a handful of times. The genes are TRBV27 and TRBJ2-2; D is undetermined. Per the germline V gene, CDR1 is MNHEY and CDR2 is SMNVEV (reference sequence). Trimming pared 4 bases from V and 1 base from J, leaving 4 bases between. The CDR3 runs 13 residues. CDR3 nucleotides: TGTGCCAGCAGTTCCCAGAACACCGGGGAGCTGTTTTTT. Translated: CASSSQNTGELFF.

In its sample, this clonotype was seen many times. The chain couples TRBV9 to TRBJ2-2, with 9 positions matching TRBD2. CDR1 and CDR2 (germline): SGDLS, YYNGEE. CDR3 size: 19 residues. The V segment lost 0 bases and the J segment 3 bases; nucleotides outside the gene matches: 12. The CDR3 DNA reads TGTGCCAGCAGCGTAGCTTCTGCAGCGGGAGGTTCCTACACCGGGGAGCTGTTTTTT. Translating it yields CASSVASAAGGSYTGELFF.

This clonotype was observed a few times. This chain connects TRBV20-1 to TRBJ1-1, with D hard to call. This CDR3 has 17 amino acids. V was shortened by 6 bases and J by 5 bases, with 28 bases between the two germline ends. The germline V gene has CDR1 DFQATT and CDR2 SNEGSKA (reference sequence). DNA for the CDR3: TGCAGTGCGGAGAGTCCCGTTACAGCGCTAATGGGGACTGAAGCTTTCTTT. Its translation is CSAESPVTALMGTEAFF.

The table lists this clonotype with many counts. The rearrangement links TRBV5-6 to TRBJ2-5, with a weak D call TRBD1 (6 bases). V shed 0 bases and J shed 5 bases, with 8 bases lying between them. Germline CDR1 reads SGHDT; CDR2 reads YYEEEE. The CDR3 extends over 13 amino acids. In DNA form, the CDR3 reads TGTGCCAGCAGCTTGGGGGGGCGGGAGACCCAGTACTTC. Translated: CASSLGGRETQYF.

This clonotype was counted ten times or more. The chain carries TRBV5-1 and TRBJ1-1, with D hard to call. This CDR3 has 12 residues. Trimming took off 0 bases at V and 7 bases at J, with 7 bases between the two ends. Germline values: CDR1 SGHRS, CDR2 YFSETQ. The CDR3 nucleotides are TGCGCCAGCAGCTTGGCGGAAGGTGAAGCTTTCTTT. Translation: CASSLAEGEAFF.

This clonotype was seen repeatedly, ten times or more. This chain connects TRBV29-1 to TRBJ1-2; D uncertain. V lost 0 bases to trimming and J lost 6 bases, with 5 bases between them. Germline V gene lookup returns CDR1 SQVTM and CDR2 ANQGSEA. This CDR3 has 11 amino acids. CDR3 nucleotides: TGCAGCGTTGAAGACCGGGATGGCTACACCTTC. Amino acids: CSVEDRDGYTF.

At least ten counts were recorded for this clonotype. V gene TRBV7-9 combines with J gene TRBJ2-2; TRBD2 might be the D (5 bases). Trimming stripped 7 bases from V and 6 bases from J, with 12 bases between. Germline V gives CDR1 SEHNR, CDR2 FQNEAQ (reference sequence). The CDR3 loop spans 13 amino acids. CDR3 amino acids: CASTPPGSGELFF. In DNA, the CDR3 is TGTGCCAGCACCCCCCCGGGATCCGGGGAGCTGTTTTTT.